A single count supports the clone carrying this TCR beta chain. Its target is unknown. The data stem from a study of cytomegalovirus exposure and HLA in healthy donors. General study results and limits: Later on, analysis showed that most CMV-associated TCR beta chains appeared to be HLA-restricted. The study listed under 200 cytomegalovirus-associated TCR beta chains. Later analysis associated a missense DCLRE1C variant with TCR beta V- and J-gene trimming.

PCR primers comprised 60 Vbeta and 13 Jbeta primers. Data came from immunoSEQ multiplex PCR; TCRdb stores just in-frame clones and leaves some out. The sample carries fewer than 150,000 clones, over 65% recorded once. The sequencing sample was made of PBMCs. The source of this sequence is a woman aged 25-40 years in good health and CMV-seronegative.

In DNA, the CDR3 is TGCGCCAGCAGCTTGGTGGCTAGCGGGGGGGCGGCAGATACGCAGTATTTT. Translating gives CASSLVASGGAADTQYF. The chain carries TRBV5-1 and TRBJ2-3, with TRBD2 matching over 12 bases. The CDR3 sequence is 17 residues long. The germline V gene has CDR1 SGHRS and CDR2 YFSETQ. After removal of 0 bases from V and 4 bases from J, the junction contained 6 bases not matched to a gene. Based on the CDR3 plus reference TRBV5-1 and TRBJ2-3, the full variable domain is KAGVTQTPRYLIKTRGQQVTLSCSPISGHRSVSWYQQTPGQGLQFLFEYFSETQRNKGNFPGRFSGRQFSNSRSEMNVSTLELGDSALYLCASSLVASGGAADTQYFGPGTRLTVL.